This T cell receptor (beta chain) was identified during a study of spatial heterogeneity in lung cancer. Study conclusions and caveats: Counts that tracked tumor mutation counts were those of expanded intratumoral alpha and beta TCRs.

Every molecule of TCR cDNA had its own unique molecular identifier. Each CDR3 protein is one row after TCRdb ran MiXCR on the 5' RACE reads. The profile shows about 8,000 distinct CDR3 sequences, 9.6% of them singletons. Notes on this clonotype: What it binds is not known.

Between the trimmed V and J ends, which lost 0 bases and 8 bases, there was a span of 14 bases. CDR3 length: 14 amino acids. CDR1 is SGDLS and CDR2 is YYNGEE in the germline V gene. Noted time point: sample taken at primary tumor resection. Whole RNA from tumor, nontumor lung or frozen PBMC was sequenced unsorted. The input for sequencing was lung tumor tissue, taken at surgery. This receptor was obtained from a male donor with early-stage non-small cell lung cancer. The rearrangement uses TRBV9 and TRBJ1-2, with a weak D call TRBD1 (5 bases). The CDR3 is CASSVGGPGVGYTF. CDR3 coding DNA: TGTGCCAGCAGCGTAGGGGGACCTGGAGTCGGCTACACCTTC.